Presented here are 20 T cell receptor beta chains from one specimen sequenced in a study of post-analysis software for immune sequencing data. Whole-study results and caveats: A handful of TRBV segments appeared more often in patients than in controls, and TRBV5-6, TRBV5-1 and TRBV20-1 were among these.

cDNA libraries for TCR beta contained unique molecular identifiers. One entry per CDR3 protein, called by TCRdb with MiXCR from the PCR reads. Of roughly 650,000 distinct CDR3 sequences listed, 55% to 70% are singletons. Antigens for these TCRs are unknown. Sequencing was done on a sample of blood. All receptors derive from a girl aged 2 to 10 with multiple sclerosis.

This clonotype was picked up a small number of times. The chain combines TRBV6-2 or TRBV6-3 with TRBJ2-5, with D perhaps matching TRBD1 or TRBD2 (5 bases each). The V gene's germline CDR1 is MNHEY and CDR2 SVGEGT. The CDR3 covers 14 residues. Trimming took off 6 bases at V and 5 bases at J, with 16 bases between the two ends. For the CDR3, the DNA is TGTGCCAGCAGACCCGGGACCGGCAAGGAGACCCAGTACTTC. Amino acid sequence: CASRPGTGKETQYF.

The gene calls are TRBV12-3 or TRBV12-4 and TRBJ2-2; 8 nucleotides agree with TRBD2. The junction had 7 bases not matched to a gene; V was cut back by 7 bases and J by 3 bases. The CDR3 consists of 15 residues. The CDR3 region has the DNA TGTGCCAGCATTCCCCCCGGGGGGGACACCGGGGAGCTGTTTTTT. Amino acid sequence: CASIPPGGDTGELFF.

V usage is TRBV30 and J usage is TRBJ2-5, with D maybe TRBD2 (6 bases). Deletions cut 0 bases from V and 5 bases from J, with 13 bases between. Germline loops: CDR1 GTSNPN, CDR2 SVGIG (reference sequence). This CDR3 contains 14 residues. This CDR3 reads CAWSVLAGRETQYF. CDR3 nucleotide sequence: TGTGCCTGGAGTGTACTAGCAGGGAGGGAGACCCAGTACTTC.

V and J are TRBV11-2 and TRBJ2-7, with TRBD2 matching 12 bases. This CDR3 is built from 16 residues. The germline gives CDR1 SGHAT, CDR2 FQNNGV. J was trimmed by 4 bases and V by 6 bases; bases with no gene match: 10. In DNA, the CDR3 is TGTGCCAGCAGGTGGATCGGACTAGCGGGAAGATACGAGCAGTACTTC. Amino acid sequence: CASRWIGLAGRYEQYF.

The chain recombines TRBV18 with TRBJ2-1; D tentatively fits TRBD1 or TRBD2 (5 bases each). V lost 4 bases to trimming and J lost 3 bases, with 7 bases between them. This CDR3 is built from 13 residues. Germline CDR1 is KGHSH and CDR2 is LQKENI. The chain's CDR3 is CASSRDDYNEQFF. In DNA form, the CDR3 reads TGTGCCAGCTCACGGGACGACTACAATGAGCAGTTCTTC.

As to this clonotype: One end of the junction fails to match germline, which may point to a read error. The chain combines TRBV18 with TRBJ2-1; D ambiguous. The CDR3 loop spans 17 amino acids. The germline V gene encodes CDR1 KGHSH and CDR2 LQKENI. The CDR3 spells CASSPLNVPRAYNGQFF. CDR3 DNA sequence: TGTGCCAGCTCACCGCTAAACGTCCCCAGAGCCTACAATGGGCAGTTCTTC.

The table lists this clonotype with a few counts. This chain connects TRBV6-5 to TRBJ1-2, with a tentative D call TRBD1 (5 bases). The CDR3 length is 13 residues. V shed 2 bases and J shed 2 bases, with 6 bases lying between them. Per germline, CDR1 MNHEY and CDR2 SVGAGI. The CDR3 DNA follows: TGTGCCAGCAGTTACGAGGGGAACTATGGCTACACCTTC. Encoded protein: CASSYEGNYGYTF.

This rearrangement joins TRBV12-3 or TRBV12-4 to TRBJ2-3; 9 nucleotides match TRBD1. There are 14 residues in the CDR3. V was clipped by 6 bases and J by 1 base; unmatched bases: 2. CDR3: CASRGQGGTDTQYF. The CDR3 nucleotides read TGTGCCAGCAGGGGACAGGGAGGCACAGATACGCAGTATTTT.

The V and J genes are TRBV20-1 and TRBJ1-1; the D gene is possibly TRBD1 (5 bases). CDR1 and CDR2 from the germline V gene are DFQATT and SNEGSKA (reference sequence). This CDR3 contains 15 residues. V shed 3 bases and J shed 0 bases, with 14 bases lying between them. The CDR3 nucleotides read TGCAGTGCTAGCATGGGGCACGGGTTGAACACTGAAGCTTTCTTT. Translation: CSASMGHGLNTEAFF.

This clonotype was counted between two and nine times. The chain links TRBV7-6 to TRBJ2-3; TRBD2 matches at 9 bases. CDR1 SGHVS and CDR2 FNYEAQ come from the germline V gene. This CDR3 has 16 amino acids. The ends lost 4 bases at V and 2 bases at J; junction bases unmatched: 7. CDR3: CASSSNGGGATDTQYF. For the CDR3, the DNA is TGTGCCAGCAGCTCTAACGGCGGGGGGGCCACAGATACGCAGTATTTT.

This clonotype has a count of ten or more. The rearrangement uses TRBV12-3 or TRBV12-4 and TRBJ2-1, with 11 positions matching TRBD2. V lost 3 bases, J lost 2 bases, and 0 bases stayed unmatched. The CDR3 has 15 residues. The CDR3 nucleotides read TGTGCCAGCAGTTTGACTAGCGGGGCCTACAATGAGCAGTTCTTC. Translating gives CASSLTSGAYNEQFF.

The CDR3 nucleotides are TGTGCCAGCAGCCAAGGAGGGGAGCTCACTGAAGCTTTCTTT. It specifies CASSQGGELTEAFF. V usage is TRBV3-1 and J usage is TRBJ1-1; perhaps TRBD1 as D (5 bases). The germline V gene has CDR1 LGHDT and CDR2 YNNKEL (reference sequence). The CDR3 has 14 residues. The V gene lost 1 base and the J gene lost 4 bases, with 10 bases spanning the gap.

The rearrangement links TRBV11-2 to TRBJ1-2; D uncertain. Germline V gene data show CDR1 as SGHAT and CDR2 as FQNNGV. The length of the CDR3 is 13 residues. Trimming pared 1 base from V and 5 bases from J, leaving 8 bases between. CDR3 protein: CASSLGPEYGYTF. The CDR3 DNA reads TGTGCCAGCAGCTTAGGTCCCGAATATGGCTACACCTTC.

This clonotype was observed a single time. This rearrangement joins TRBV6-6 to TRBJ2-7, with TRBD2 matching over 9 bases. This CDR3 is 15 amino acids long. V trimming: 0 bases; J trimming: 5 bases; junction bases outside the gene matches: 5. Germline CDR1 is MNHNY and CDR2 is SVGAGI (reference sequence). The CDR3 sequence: CASSYSNSGGNEQYF. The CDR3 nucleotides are TGTGCCAGCAGTTACTCAAATAGCGGGGGTAACGAGCAGTACTTC.

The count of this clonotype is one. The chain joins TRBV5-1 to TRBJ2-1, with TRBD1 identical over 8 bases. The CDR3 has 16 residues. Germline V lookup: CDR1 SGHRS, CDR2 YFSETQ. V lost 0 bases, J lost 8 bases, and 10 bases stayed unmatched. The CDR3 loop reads CASSLVPGQEKDEQFF. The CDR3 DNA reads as TGCGCCAGCAGCTTGGTACCGGGACAGGAAAAGGATGAGCAGTTCTTC. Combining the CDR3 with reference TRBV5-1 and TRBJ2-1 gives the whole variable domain KAGVTQTPRYLIKTRGQQVTLSCSPISGHRSVSWYQQTPGQGLQFLFEYFSETQRNKGNFPGRFSGRQFSNSRSEMNVSTLELGDSALYLCASSLVPGQEKDEQFFGPGTRLTVL.

The CDR3 loop reads CASSAQTARGEQYF. The CDR3, as DNA: TGCGCCAGCAGCGCCCAGACAGCCAGGGGCGAGCAGTACTTC. This chain uses TRBV5-1 with TRBJ2-7, with D possibly TRBD1 on 6 matching bases. The CDR3 covers 14 residues. Germline V lookup: CDR1 SGHRS, CDR2 YFSETQ. V lost 4 bases to trimming and J lost 6 bases, with 17 bases between them. Drawing the rest from reference TRBV5-1 and TRBJ2-7, the complete variable domain is KAGVTQTPRYLIKTRGQQVTLSCSPISGHRSVSWYQQTPGQGLQFLFEYFSETQRNKGNFPGRFSGRQFSNSRSEMNVSTLELGDSALYLCASSAQTARGEQYFGPGTRLTVT.

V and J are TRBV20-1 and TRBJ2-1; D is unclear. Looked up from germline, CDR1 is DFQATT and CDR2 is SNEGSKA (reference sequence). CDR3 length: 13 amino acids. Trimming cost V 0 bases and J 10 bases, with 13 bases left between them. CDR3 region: CSARDWGVGEQFF. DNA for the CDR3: TGCAGTGCTAGAGATTGGGGTGTAGGGGAGCAGTTCTTC.

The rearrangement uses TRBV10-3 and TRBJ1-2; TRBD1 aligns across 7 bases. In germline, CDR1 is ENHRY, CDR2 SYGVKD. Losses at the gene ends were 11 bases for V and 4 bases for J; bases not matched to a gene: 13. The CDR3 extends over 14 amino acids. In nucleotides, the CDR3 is TGTGCCGTAGCGACAGGGAAAACTTTCTATGGCTACACCTTC. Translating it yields CAVATGKTFYGYTF.

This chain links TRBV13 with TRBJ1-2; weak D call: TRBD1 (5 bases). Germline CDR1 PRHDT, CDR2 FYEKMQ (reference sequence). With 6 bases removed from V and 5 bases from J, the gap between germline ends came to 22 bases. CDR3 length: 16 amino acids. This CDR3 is CASRRGFRSLGYGYTF. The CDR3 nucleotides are TGTGCCAGCAGAAGGGGTTTCCGCTCATTAGGATATGGCTACACCTTC.

CDR3 bases: TGTGCCAGCAGTTCCGGCGGGACAGGGGGCGGAAACACTGAAGCTTTCTTT. Protein product: CASSSGGTGGGNTEAFF. The chain joins TRBV6-6 to TRBJ1-1; TRBD1 agrees at 12 bases. The CDR3 is 17 amino acids. In germline, CDR1 is MNHNY, CDR2 SVGAGI (reference sequence). J lost 2 bases, V lost 4 bases, and 8 bases had no gene match.